These 17 T cell receptor beta chains originate from one sample sequenced in a study of molecular identifiers for immune sequencing clone quantification. A single record per CDR3 protein comes from TCRdb applying MiXCR to the PCR reads. The table shows about 640,000 distinct CDR3 sequences, with about 20% occurring only once. Sequenced: naive CD8+ T cells from blood, with Jurkat cell RNA spiked in. The subset: FACS-sorted CD8+CD4-CCR7+CD45RA+ naive T cells. These receptors were collected from a human donor in good health. Some libraries in this study had Jurkat cell RNA spiked in.

For this clonotype: A much bigger clone sits one base away, suggesting this may be a read error. No conserved phenylalanine or tryptophan is present at the end of the CDR3, so a read error is the likely explanation. The rearrangement uses TRBV12-3 or TRBV12-4 and TRBJ1-4, with no clear D. The CDR3 has 15 residues. V was pared by 6 bases and J by 6 bases, with 17 bases between. The CDR3 loop reads CASRHRGRRDEKLFL. CDR3 DNA: TGTGCCAGCAGACATCGAGGGCGGCGTGATGAAAAACTGTTTCTT.

This clonotype showed up just a few times. The genes are TRBV3-1 and TRBJ1-2; D not certain. CDR1 is LGHDT and CDR2 is YNNKEL in the germline V gene (reference sequence). V was trimmed by 0 bases and J by 3 bases, leaving 11 bases between them. The CDR3 loop spans 15 amino acids. DNA for the CDR3: TGTGCCAGCAGCCAAGATCTGTTGGGATACTATGGCTACACCTTC. It translates to CASSQDLLGYYGYTF.

This clonotype occurred a few times. V usage is TRBV4-3 and J usage is TRBJ2-3; TRBD2 matches at 9 bases. The CDR3 consists of 22 residues. The J segment lost 1 base and the V segment lost 0 bases, leaving 20 bases of the junction unmatched. Per the germline V gene, CDR1 is LGHNA and CDR2 is YSLEER. The CDR3 bases are TGCGCCAGCAGCCAAGATTTGCTAATCGCGGGAGGGCAAGTTCTAGGCACAGATACGCAGTATTTT. Translated: CASSQDLLIAGGQVLGTDTQYF.

This clonotype was seen many times. The chain couples TRBV7-2 to TRBJ1-5, with TRBD1 matching 7 bases. V was pared by 5 bases and J by 4 bases, with 5 bases of the junction left unmatched. Looked up from germline, CDR1 is SGHTA and CDR2 is FQGNSA. This CDR3 region has 14 residues. The CDR3 DNA follows: TGTGCCAGCAGCCCCCGGGACAGAAATCAGCCCCAGCATTTT. Its translation: CASSPRDRNQPQHF.

This chain uses TRBV4-1 with TRBJ2-2; D call uncertain. In germline, CDR1 is MGHRA, CDR2 YSYEKL. V dropped 3 bases and J dropped 6 bases, with 5 bases sitting between them. This CDR3 spans 12 amino acids. For the CDR3, the DNA is TGCGCCAGCAGCCATGGATCCGGGGAGCTGTTTTTT. Amino acids: CASSHGSGELFF.

The rearrangement joins TRBV15 to TRBJ2-1, with 10 bases fitting TRBD2. The germline V gene encodes CDR1 LNHNV and CDR2 YYDKDF (reference sequence). The CDR3 sequence is 20 residues long. V gave up 0 bases and J gave up 2 bases; unmatched junction bases: 13. The CDR3 DNA reads as TGTGCCACCAGCAGAGATTGGGAAGGGAAGCGGGGGGGCACCTACAATGAGCAGTTCTTC. This sequence encodes CATSRDWEGKRGGTYNEQFF.

This clonotype was detected many times. The genes are TRBV6-1 and TRBJ2-5, with D perhaps assigned TRBD1 or TRBD2 (5 bases each). Germline CDR1 reads MNHNS; CDR2 reads SASEGT. Trimming left V 2 bases short and J 2 bases short, with 15 bases between. The CDR3 is made up of 16 amino acids. The CDR3 coding sequence is TGTGCCAGCAGTGAACCGTGGGGGTCACTTCAAGAGACCCAGTACTTC. Its protein product is CASSEPWGSLQETQYF.

This clonotype was picked up many times. The genes are TRBV4-1 and TRBJ2-7; TRBD2 might be the D (7 bases). The germline CDR1 and CDR2 sequences are MGHRA and YSYEKL. Trimming pared 3 bases from V and 6 bases from J, leaving 15 bases between. The CDR3 length is 14 residues. The chain's CDR3 is CASSQIGGVGEQYF. CDR3 in DNA: TGCGCCAGCAGCCAGATAGGGGGGGTCGGCGAGCAGTACTTC.

This clonotype came up many times. This chain uses TRBV2 with TRBJ2-7; D is unclear. V was pared by 8 bases and J by 0 bases, with 11 bases between. The CDR3 spans 13 residues. The germline V gene encodes CDR1 SNHLY and CDR2 FYNNEI. CDR3 DNA: TGTGCCAGCGCCCCCTTCCGCTCCTACGAGCAGTACTTC. It is translated as CASAPFRSYEQYF.

This clonotype has at least ten counts. The chain carries TRBV28 and TRBJ1-2; tentatively, D is TRBD1 (5 bases). This CDR3 region has 14 residues. Per the germline V gene, CDR1 is MDHEN and CDR2 is SYDVKM. V lost 5 bases to trimming and J lost 6 bases, with 16 bases between them. CDR3 sequence reads: CASSLVLQADGYTF. As DNA, the CDR3 is TGTGCCAGCAGTCTAGTCCTACAGGCTGATGGCTACACCTTC.

This clonotype was found many times. The chain links TRBV19 to TRBJ1-1; D gene unclear. CDR3 length equals 18 residues. The V end was cut by 1 base, the J end by 3 bases, with 21 bases between. CDR1 is LNHDA and CDR2 is SQIVND in the germline V gene (reference sequence). The CDR3 spells CASSIGERSSGEDTEAFF. The DNA of the CDR3 is TGTGCCAGTAGTATAGGGGAACGGAGTAGCGGGGAGGACACTGAAGCTTTCTTT.

This clonotype was detected ten times or more. The chain uses TRBV6-2 or TRBV6-3 and TRBJ1-5; D uncertain. Trimming pared 2 bases from V and 6 bases from J, leaving 8 bases between. The CDR3 is made up of 13 amino acids. Germline CDR1 MNHEY, CDR2 SVGEGT. CDR3 amino acids: CASSYVLGQPQHF. In DNA form, the CDR3 reads TGTGCCAGCAGTTACGTGTTAGGTCAGCCCCAGCATTTT.

As to this clonotype: A read error may explain this, as a much larger clone is one base away. The chain joins TRBV15 to TRBJ2-7, with 7 bases that match TRBD1. The length of the CDR3 is 15 residues. Germline CDR1 and CDR2: LNHNV and YYDKDF (reference sequence). V lost 2 bases, J lost 6 bases, and 10 bases stayed unmatched. The chain's CDR3 is CATSRPGTALREQYF. The CDR3 nucleotides are TGTGCCACCAGCAGACCAGGGACAGCTTTGCGCGAGCAGTACTTC.

Of note for this clonotype: This is likely a read error, given that the CDR3 carries no conserved phenylalanine or tryptophan at its end. V and J are TRBV20-1 and TRBJ2-7; D ambiguous. The CDR3 runs to 13 residues. V lost 3 bases to trimming and J lost 0 bases, with 9 bases between them. Germline V gene sequence: CDR1 DFQATT, CDR2 SNEGSKA (reference sequence). The CDR3 DNA reads TGCAGTGCTAGCACCCGGAGCTCCTACGAGCAGTACCTC. It is translated as CSASTRSSYEQYL.

This clonotype was seen only a few times. The rearrangement links TRBV29-1 to TRBJ2-1; 10 nucleotides match TRBD2. Trimming removed 6 bases from V and 15 bases from J; junction bases left unmatched: 11. Looked up from germline, CDR1 is SQVTM and CDR2 is ANQGSEA. The CDR3 is 12 residues long. The CDR3 loop is CSVAASGSFRFF. The CDR3 DNA reads as TGCAGCGTGGCGGCTAGCGGGAGTTTTCGGTTCTTC.

This clonotype was seen repeatedly, ten times or more. The chain uses TRBV24-1 and TRBJ2-3; D tentatively reads TRBD1 or TRBD2 (5 bases each). Germline CDR1 and CDR2: KGHDR and SFDVKD. V lost 1 base and J 6 bases, leaving 13 bases between the germline ends. CDR3 size: 15 residues. The CDR3 DNA reads as TGTGCCACCAGTGATTTCCAGGGAGCGAGGGATACGCAGTATTTT. Translating it yields CATSDFQGARDTQYF.

In its sample, this clonotype was seen many times. This chain uses TRBV5-1 with TRBJ1-1; D not resolved. V shed 0 bases and J shed 1 base, with 10 bases lying between them. CDR3 size: 15 residues. Germline CDR1 reads SGHRS; CDR2 reads YFSETQ. DNA of the CDR3: TGCGCCAGCAGCTTGGAGGTCGGTACGAACACTGAAGCTTTCTTT. This codes for CASSLEVGTNTEAFF.